The 2 T cell receptor beta chains in this list originate from one sample, sequenced in a study of PD-L1 blockade in urothelial cancer. Produced via immunoSEQ multiplex PCR; TCRdb's table is partial and in-frame only. The repertoire has about 50,000 clones, approximately 80% of them found once; the top ten carry more than 3.5%. The specimen was PBMCs, collected around atezolizumab (anti-PD-L1) treatment. These receptors all come from a man between 70 and 80 years old with urothelial cancer.

This clone was seen once. J is TRBJ1-2 and V is TRBV7-9; 11 nucleotides align to TRBD1. This CDR3 is 15 amino acids long. Per germline, CDR1 SEHNR and CDR2 FQNEAQ (reference sequence). Germline trimming cut 2 bases from V and 8 bases from J; bases unmatched to any gene: 7. CDR3 residues: CASSLRGQGASGYTF. In nucleotides, the CDR3 is TGTGCCAGCAGCTTAAGAGGACAGGGGGCGTCCGGCTACACCTTC.

This clone has just one count. The V call is TRBV19, the J call TRBJ2-7; 7 bases align to TRBD1. The trim removed 5 bases at V and 3 bases at J, leaving 13 bases unmatched. The CDR3 sequence is 16 residues long. CDR1 is LNHDA, CDR2 SQIVND, per germline (reference sequence). The CDR3 region has the DNA TGTGCCAGTAGTTATCGGACCGGGACAGCAGGCTACGAGCAGTACTTC. As protein: CASSYRTGTAGYEQYF. The full variable domain, with the rest looked up from reference TRBV19 and TRBJ2-7, is DGGITQSPKYLFRKEGQNVTLSCEQNLNHDAMYWYRQDPGQGLRLIYYSQIVNDFQKGDIAEGYSVSREKKESFPLTVTSAQKNPTAFYLCASSYRTGTAGYEQYFGPGTRLTVT.